Following are 21 T cell receptor beta chains from one sample sequenced in a study of regulatory T cells in long-lasting Graves disease. Time point of the sample: newly diagnosed GD, antithyroid drugs for less than 3 months. The TCR library used RNA extracted from PBMCs. The authors built TCR beta libraries using iRepertoire HTBI primers and Arm-PCR of CDR3 regions. In TCRdb, the multiplex PCR reads were re-called with MiXCR into one record per CDR3 protein. This sample has 350,000 to 450,000 distinct CDR3 sequences, with about 15% found just once. The same data also went into a second study, on T cells in Graves' hyperthyroidism and ophthalmopathy.

Sample: peripheral blood mononuclear cells (PBMCs), taken at new diagnosis, from a patient treated with antithyroid drugs. Receptors originate from a woman aged 40 to 50 with Graves disease.

This clonotype came up a few times. This chain uses TRBV29-1 with TRBJ2-7; either TRBD1 or TRBD2 may fit D (6 bases each). The CDR3 totals 14 residues. The V end lost 6 bases, the J end lost 6 bases, and 21 bases lay between the germline ends. Germline V gene data show CDR1 as SQVTM and CDR2 as ANQGSEA. CDR3 DNA sequence: TGCAGCGTGGGCGCTACAGGGTTGGGAGGCGAGCAGTACTTC. It translates to CSVGATGLGGEQYF.

This chain uses TRBV29-1 with TRBJ1-1; the D gene is possibly TRBD1 (5 bases). CDR3 size: 13 residues. Trimming shortened V by 7 bases and J by 5 bases, and 17 bases separated the two germline ends. Germline V gene lookup returns CDR1 SQVTM and CDR2 ANQGSEA. The CDR3 DNA sequence: TGCAGCGCCCAGACAGTCGGAGGGACTGAAGCTTTCTTT. This gives the protein CSAQTVGGTEAFF.

Turning to this clonotype: The junction and the germline gene differ at one end; a read error may be behind it. The chain has TRBV6-1 and TRBJ1-1; tentative D call: TRBD1 (5 bases). This CDR3 region has 14 residues. Germline lookup yields CDR1 MNHNS and CDR2 SASEGT. CDR3 sequence: CAGSEGQGGTEAFF. The CDR3, as DNA: TGTGCCGGCAGTGAAGGACAAGGAGGCACTGAAGCTTTCTTT.

The genes are TRBV5-1 and TRBJ2-1; D ambiguous. The length of the CDR3 is 14 residues. Trimming cost V 2 bases and J 3 bases, with 9 bases left between them. CDR1 SGHRS and CDR2 YFSETQ come from the germline V gene. The CDR3 here is CASSLTGRYNEQFF. The CDR3 DNA is TGCGCCAGCAGCTTAACCGGGCGCTACAATGAGCAGTTCTTC.

In this sample, this clonotype turned up many times. The chain combines TRBV11-3 with TRBJ2-1, with D uncertain. V was cut by 2 bases and J by 2 bases, with 10 bases left in between. Germline V CDR1 and CDR2: SGHNT, YENEEA. The CDR3 contains 15 residues. The CDR3 sequence is CASSLTRLTYNEQFF. In nucleotides, the CDR3 is TGTGCCAGCAGCTTAACACGTCTGACCTACAATGAGCAGTTCTTC.

This clonotype has ten or more counts. The genes are TRBV2 and TRBJ2-7; D is uncertain. The germline V gene encodes CDR1 SNHLY and CDR2 FYNNEI. The CDR3 is 10 residues long. V dropped 3 bases and J dropped 4 bases, with 1 base sitting between them. The CDR3: CASSDYEQYF. The CDR3 nucleotides are TGTGCCAGCAGTGATTACGAGCAGTACTTC.

This clonotype was seen many times. The CDR3 nucleotides read TGTGCCTCTCGGACGCCTGTTAGGATCGATGAGCAGTTCTTC. Translating gives CASRTPVRIDEQFF. V gene TRBV28 combines with J gene TRBJ2-1; unclear D gene. The CDR3 extends over 14 amino acids. The V gene's germline CDR1 is MDHEN and CDR2 SYDVKM. Deletions cut 11 bases from V and 8 bases from J, with 22 bases between.

In this sample, this clonotype turned up a few times. This sequence joins TRBV9 and TRBJ2-1, with 9 nucleotides matching TRBD1. Trimming removed 4 bases from V and 7 bases from J; junction bases left unmatched: 9. The CDR3 has 15 amino acids. The V gene's germline CDR1 is SGDLS and CDR2 YYNGEE. As DNA, the CDR3 is TGTGCCAGCAGCCCCTCGGACAGGGGATGGAATGAGCAGTTCTTC. Encoded protein: CASSPSDRGWNEQFF.

This clonotype was observed at least ten times. The V call is TRBV20-1, the J call TRBJ2-1, with 14 bases lining up with TRBD2. The CDR3 length is 15 residues. V shed 5 bases, J shed 8 bases, and the junction held 8 bases outside the gene matches. Germline CDR1 DFQATT, CDR2 SNEGSKA (reference sequence). As DNA, the CDR3 is TGCAGTGCTCTCGCGGGGACTAGCGGGAGCTATGAGCAGTTCTTC. This codes for CSALAGTSGSYEQFF.

The genes are TRBV6-2 or TRBV6-3 and TRBJ2-1; 10 bases are shared with TRBD2. The CDR3 is 15 amino acids. Germline V gives CDR1 MNHEY, CDR2 SVGEGT. The V and J ends lost 2 bases and 8 bases, in that order; junction bases with no gene match: 6. The CDR3, as DNA: TGTGCCAGCAGTTACGACGCTAGCGGGAGTTATGAGCAGTTCTTC. It codes for CASSYDASGSYEQFF.

This clonotype was detected only a few times. V and J are TRBV6-1 and TRBJ1-6; 7 bases align to TRBD1. V was pared by 9 bases and J by 9 bases, with 11 bases of the junction left unmatched. CDR1 and CDR2 (germline): MNHNS, SASEGT. The CDR3 extends over 14 amino acids. The CDR3 spells CASQVKGAGSPLHF. DNA of the CDR3: TGTGCCAGTCAGGTCAAGGGGGCCGGTTCACCCCTCCACTTT.

At least ten counts were recorded for this clonotype. The chain uses TRBV2 and TRBJ2-3; TRBD1 agrees at 7 bases. This CDR3 spans 14 amino acids. Germline values: CDR1 SNHLY, CDR2 FYNNEI. V dropped 8 bases and J dropped 1; count of bases not matched to a gene: 6. In DNA form, the CDR3 reads TGTGCCAGCCGAAACAGGGGAGGCACAGATACGCAGTATTTT. This gives the protein CASRNRGGTDTQYF.

J is TRBJ2-1 and V is TRBV12-3 or TRBV12-4; possible D gene TRBD2, 5 bases. Deletions cut 1 base from V and 3 bases from J, with 10 bases between. This CDR3 contains 15 residues. CDR3 DNA sequence: TGTGCCAGCAGTTTAGGCCCAGCGGACTACAATGAGCAGTTCTTC. This gives the protein CASSLGPADYNEQFF.

This clonotype occurred a few times. This rearrangement joins TRBV15 to TRBJ1-1; possible D gene TRBD1, 5 bases. CDR1 is LNHNV, CDR2 YYDKDF, per germline (reference sequence). This CDR3 contains 15 residues. Trimming removed 0 bases from V and 4 bases from J, with 12 bases in between. The CDR3 protein is CATSREAARATEAFF. CDR3 nucleotides: TGTGCCACCAGCAGAGAGGCTGCCAGGGCCACTGAAGCTTTCTTT.

This clonotype appeared many times. J is TRBJ2-5 and V is TRBV7-3; D tentatively reads TRBD1 or TRBD2 (5 bases each). Trimming removed 3 bases at V and 3 bases at J, with 8 bases between. Germline assignment: CDR1 SGHTA and CDR2 FQGTGA. This CDR3 has 13 amino acids. The CDR3 DNA sequence: TGTGCCAGCAGCTTGGGACGGAAAGAGACCCAGTACTTC. Amino acid sequence: CASSLGRKETQYF.

A word on this clonotype: The CDR3 carries no conserved terminal phenylalanine or tryptophan, so it likely arises from a read error. This chain connects TRBV19 to TRBJ1-1; perhaps TRBD1 as D (5 bases). The germline CDR1 and CDR2 sequences are LNHDA and SQIVND (reference sequence). CDR3 length equals 12 residues. V was pared by 8 bases and J by 3 bases, with 10 bases between. Here the CDR3 reads CASRWGDTEAFS. CDR3 DNA sequence: TGTGCCAGTCGCTGGGGGGACACTGAAGCTTTCTCT.

V is TRBV3-1 and J is TRBJ1-2; D is unresolved. In germline, CDR1 is LGHDT, CDR2 YNNKEL (reference sequence). Trimming left V 8 bases short and J 7 bases short, with 20 bases between. This CDR3 contains 14 residues. CDR3 coding DNA: TGTGCCAGCGGGCGGCGGAGTTACCCTCCTGGCTACACCTTC. Translation gives CASGRRSYPPGYTF. The full variable domain, in which reference TRBV3-1 and TRBJ1-2 provide the parts outside the CDR3, is DTAVSQTPKYLVTQMGNDKSIKCEQNLGHDTMYWYKQDSKKFLKIMFSYNNKELIINETVPNRFSPKSPDKAHLNLHINSLELGDSAVYFCASGRRSYPPGYTFGSGTRLTVV.

This rearrangement joins TRBV28 to TRBJ1-5; D unclear. The germline gives CDR1 MDHEN, CDR2 SYDVKM. V dropped 4 bases and J dropped 4 bases, with 14 bases sitting between them. The CDR3 length is 15 residues. CDR3 sequence (DNA): TGTGCCAGCAGTTCGCCGGAATCCCCAAATCAGCCCCAGCATTTT. This codes for CASSSPESPNQPQHF.

This clonotype was recorded at least ten times. The chain has TRBV29-1 and TRBJ2-3, with D unresolved. Trimming left V 4 bases short and J 5 bases short, with 13 bases between. CDR1 is SQVTM, CDR2 ANQGSEA, per germline. The CDR3 loop spans 13 amino acids. The DNA of the CDR3 is TGCAGCGTTGCCCCCCGGATGAGAGATACGCAGTATTTT. Protein product: CSVAPRMRDTQYF.

The chain recombines TRBV20-1 with TRBJ2-3, with a weak D call TRBD1 (5 bases). Germline lookup yields CDR1 DFQATT and CDR2 SNEGSKA (reference sequence). V was trimmed by 0 bases and J by 5 bases, leaving 18 bases between them. The CDR3 runs 16 residues. CDR3 amino acids: CSAREWGRLIGDTQYF. The CDR3 DNA is TGCAGTGCTAGAGAGTGGGGCAGGCTGATAGGAGATACGCAGTATTTT.

The chain carries TRBV7-9 and TRBJ2-3; D might be TRBD1 (5 bases). Germline-derived CDR1 and CDR2 are SEHNR and FQNEAQ (reference sequence). The CDR3 has 15 residues. V was trimmed by 0 bases and J by 2 bases, leaving 9 bases between them. In DNA form, the CDR3 reads TGTGCCAGCAGCTTAGCGCAGGGAATCACAGATACGCAGTATTTT. Translated, it gives CASSLAQGITDTQYF.